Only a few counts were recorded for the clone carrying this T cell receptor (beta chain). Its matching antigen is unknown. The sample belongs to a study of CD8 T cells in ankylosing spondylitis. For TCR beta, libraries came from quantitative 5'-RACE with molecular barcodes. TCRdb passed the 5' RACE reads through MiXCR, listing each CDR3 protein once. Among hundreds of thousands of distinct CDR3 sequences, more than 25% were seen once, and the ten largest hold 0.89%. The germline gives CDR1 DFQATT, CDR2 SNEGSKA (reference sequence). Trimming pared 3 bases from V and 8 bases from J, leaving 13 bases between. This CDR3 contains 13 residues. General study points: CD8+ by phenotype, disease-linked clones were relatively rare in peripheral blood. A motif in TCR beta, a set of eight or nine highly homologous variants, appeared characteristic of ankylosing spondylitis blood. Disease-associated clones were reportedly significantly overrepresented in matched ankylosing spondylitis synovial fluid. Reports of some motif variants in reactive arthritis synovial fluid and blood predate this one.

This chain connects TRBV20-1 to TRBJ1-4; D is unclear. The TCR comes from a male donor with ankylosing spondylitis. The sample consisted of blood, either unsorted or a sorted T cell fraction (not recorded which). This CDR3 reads CSASSPTEEKLFF. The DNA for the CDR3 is TGCAGTGCTAGTAGCCCAACCGAAGAAAAACTGTTTTTT.